This T cell receptor beta chain emerged from a study of shared clonotypes between healthy human individuals. On this clone itself: No antigen is known for it.

V was cut by 5 bases and J by 6 bases, with 14 bases left in between. The V gene's germline CDR1 is MNHEY and CDR2 SVGAGI. This CDR3 has 14 residues. Study results and limitations: Investigators collected only blood, and repertoires in tissues likely differ.

Replicate PCRs run on sorted subsets employed roughly 180 ng DNA, 25,000 to 35,000 T cell genomes. The assay was immunoSEQ multiplex PCR, and TCRdb's table has in-frame clones only and misses some. The data show roughly 2 million clones, with roughly 95% seen just once and roughly 0.13% held by the top ten. V gene TRBV6-5 combines with J gene TRBJ1-5; D is uncertain. Input material: naive CD4+ T cells sorted from blood. The subset denotes: CD45RA+ positively selected. This clonotype originated in a man between 18 and 35 years old in good health. CDR3 protein: CASSPGYTGQPQHF. The CDR3 nucleotides read TGTGCCAGCAGTCCGGGTTACACGGGTCAGCCCCAGCATTTT.